This passage covers 26 T cell receptor beta chains from one sample sequenced in a study of vaccination and CD4 T cells after COVID-19. Indicated treatment: approximately nine-day PBMC culture with coronavirus spike peptide pools or control peptides (ViraFEST assay). Scientists ran DNA taken from cultured CD4+ T cells through the Oncomine TCR Beta short-read assay for sequencing. One entry per CDR3 protein results from TCRdb running MiXCR on the PCR reads. The sample has 15,000 to 20,000 distinct CDR3 sequences; about 40% are singletons. The antigens these receptors bind are not known. Sample: CD4+ T cells from blood, cultured in vitro, taken before SARS-CoV-2 vaccination. The receptor set was obtained from a human donor who received a COVID-19 vaccine.

The table lists this clonotype with a few counts. The V call is TRBV2, the J call TRBJ2-4; 12 bases fit TRBD1. V lost 6 bases to trimming and J lost 1 base; unmatched junction nucleotides: 13. Per germline, CDR1 SNHLY and CDR2 FYNNEI. CDR3 length: 19 residues. CDR3 region: CASSPPGTGGNSAKNIQYF. CDR3 in DNA: TGTGCCAGCAGCCCTCCTGGGACAGGGGGCAATTCGGCCAAAAACATTCAGTACTTC. The whole variable domain, filled in from reference TRBV2 and TRBJ2-4, reads EPEVTQTPSHQVTQMGQEVILRCVPISNHLYFYWYRQILGQKVEFLVSFYNNEISEKSEIFDDQFSVERPDGSNFTLKIRSTKLEDSAMYFCASSPPGTGGNSAKNIQYFGAGTRLSVL.

The chain joins TRBV30 to TRBJ2-7; D may be TRBD1 (6 bases). Deletions cut 0 bases from V and 4 bases from J, with 13 bases between. There are 14 residues in the CDR3. The germline V gene encodes CDR1 GTSNPN and CDR2 SVGIG (reference sequence). For the CDR3, the DNA is TGTGCCTGGAGTGTACAGGGTTACCCTTACGAGCAGTACTTC. This translates into CAWSVQGYPYEQYF.

The chain employs TRBV6-1 and TRBJ2-1; D is possibly TRBD1 (6 bases). V was cut by 6 bases and J by 2 bases, with 11 bases left in between. CDR3 length: 14 amino acids. Germline V gene lookup returns CDR1 MNHNS and CDR2 SASEGT. CDR3 coding DNA: TGTGCCAGCAGGAGGACAGCCGCCTACAATGAGCAGTTCTTC. It yields the protein CASRRTAAYNEQFF.

The rearrangement links TRBV19 to TRBJ1-5, with D perhaps matching TRBD1 (5 bases). The V and J ends lost 7 bases and 0 bases respectively, with 22 bases between them. Germline-derived CDR1 and CDR2 are LNHDA and SQIVND (reference sequence). This CDR3 region has 18 residues. The CDR3 coding sequence is TGTGCCAGTATGGGGGGATTGACAAGCGAACTTAGCAATCAGCCCCAGCATTTT. The encoded protein is CASMGGLTSELSNQPQHF. Based on the CDR3 plus reference TRBV19 and TRBJ1-5, the full variable domain is DGGITQSPKYLFRKEGQNVTLSCEQNLNHDAMYWYRQDPGQGLRLIYYSQIVNDFQKGDIAEGYSVSREKKESFPLTVTSAQKNPTAFYLCASMGGLTSELSNQPQHFGDGTRLSIL.

The chain recombines TRBV2 with TRBJ1-2; no clear D gene. Trimming removed 4 bases from V and 8 bases from J, with 20 bases in between. Germline V gene sequence: CDR1 SNHLY, CDR2 FYNNEI. The CDR3 spans 15 residues. The CDR3: CASSVSRPLREGYTF. In nucleotides, the CDR3 is TGTGCCAGCAGTGTGTCCCGACCGCTTCGGGAGGGCTACACCTTC. Filled out from reference TRBV2 and TRBJ1-2, the complete variable domain reads EPEVTQTPSHQVTQMGQEVILRCVPISNHLYFYWYRQILGQKVEFLVSFYNNEISEKSEIFDDQFSVERPDGSNFTLKIRSTKLEDSAMYFCASSVSRPLREGYTFGSGTRLTVV.

This chain links TRBV10-3 with TRBJ1-4; possibly TRBD1 for D (6 bases). The V end was cut by 2 bases, the J end by 8 bases, with 12 bases between. The CDR3 extends over 14 amino acids. The V gene's germline CDR1 is ENHRY and CDR2 SYGVKD. CDR3 sequence reads: CAISEQGPGEKLFF. The CDR3 nucleotides are TGTGCCATCAGTGAGCAGGGGCCTGGGGAAAAACTGTTTTTT.

A few counts support this clonotype. The gene calls are TRBV27 and TRBJ1-2; a weak D match, TRBD1 (5 bases). Germline V lookup: CDR1 MNHEY, CDR2 SMNVEV (reference sequence). The CDR3 has 13 amino acids. The V end was cut by 7 bases, the J end by 2 bases, with 11 bases between. CDR3 amino acids: CASKPQGNYGYTF. In nucleotides, the CDR3 is TGTGCCAGCAAACCCCAGGGCAACTATGGCTACACCTTC.

This clonotype showed up just a few times. The chain recombines TRBV7-8 with TRBJ1-5; the D gene is possibly TRBD1 (6 bases). The CDR3 spans 14 residues. Germline CDR1 SGHVS, CDR2 FQNEAQ. Trimming cost V 5 bases and J 9 bases, with 17 bases left between them. The CDR3 sequence is CASSPAGEGGPQHF. The CDR3, as DNA: TGTGCCAGCAGCCCCGCAGGGGAGGGAGGGCCCCAGCATTTT.

The chain employs TRBV24-1 and TRBJ1-1, with 8 bases aligning to TRBD1. Per germline, CDR1 KGHDR and CDR2 SFDVKD. The J segment lost 10 bases and the V segment lost 5 bases, leaving 5 bases of the junction unmatched. The CDR3 extends over 12 amino acids. The CDR3 nucleotides are TGTGCCACCAGTGGGACAGGGACTAGAGCTTTCTTT. It codes for CATSGTGTRAFF.

This clonotype was seen more than once but under ten times. The chain employs TRBV10-1 and TRBJ2-1; D gene ambiguous. Trimming removed 6 bases at V and 0 bases at J, with 12 bases between. The germline V gene encodes CDR1 WNHNN and CDR2 SYGVQD (reference sequence). This CDR3 is built from 15 residues. The CDR3 nucleotides read TGCGCCAGCAGCCCCAGTGATAGCTCCTACAATGAGCAGTTCTTC. This gives the protein CASSPSDSSYNEQFF.

The chain recombines TRBV10-2 with TRBJ1-6; D is unclear. There are 14 residues in the CDR3. The germline V gene encodes CDR1 WSHSY and CDR2 SAAADI. The V end lost 6 bases, the J end lost 4 bases, and 10 bases lay between the germline ends. CDR3 amino acids: CASSVDEYNSPLHF. The CDR3 bases are TGCGCCAGCAGCGTCGACGAATATAATTCACCCCTCCACTTT.

This clonotype has more than one count but fewer than ten. The chain joins TRBV20-1 to TRBJ2-1; a weak D match, TRBD2 (5 bases). Trimming left V 2 bases short and J 4 bases short, with 12 bases between. Germline values: CDR1 DFQATT, CDR2 SNEGSKA (reference sequence). This CDR3 region has 14 residues. The CDR3 region has the DNA TGCAGTGCTAGAAAGGGTCGGGATTACAATGAGCAGTTCTTC. Its translation is CSARKGRDYNEQFF.

The chain carries TRBV27 and TRBJ2-2; 9 bases align to TRBD1. This CDR3 is 16 amino acids long. The germline CDR1 and CDR2 sequences are MNHEY and SMNVEV (reference sequence). V dropped 2 bases and J dropped 7; count of bases not matched to a gene: 8. CDR3 nucleotides: TGTGCCAGCAGTTTACCCCGGGACAGGGAAATCGGGGAGCTGTTTTTT. Residues: CASSLPRDREIGELFF.

This clonotype occurred once. V gene TRBV24-1 combines with J gene TRBJ1-1, with a weak D call TRBD1 (6 bases). V lost 1 base, J lost 0 bases, and 14 bases lay in between. CDR3 length equals 17 residues. Germline loops: CDR1 KGHDR, CDR2 SFDVKD. The CDR3 nucleotides read TGTGCCACCAGTGATTTCTACAGGGAGGGAATGAACACTGAAGCTTTCTTT. Encoded protein: CATSDFYREGMNTEAFF.

Points on this clonotype: Its ends do not fully match the called genes, so a read error is possible. The V call is TRBV25-1, the J call TRBJ2-7; 7 bases align to TRBD2. The CDR3 loop spans 16 amino acids. Looked up from germline, CDR1 is MGHDK and CDR2 is SYGVNS. CDR3 amino acids: CAGSDNMASGSYEQYF. CDR3 DNA sequence: TGTGCCGGCAGTGACAATATGGCTAGCGGCTCCTACGAGCAGTACTTC.

The chain links TRBV6-1 to TRBJ1-2; 7 positions match TRBD1. V lost 4 bases, J lost 3 bases, and 11 bases stayed unmatched. This CDR3 has 16 amino acids. Germline V gives CDR1 MNHNS, CDR2 SASEGT. The CDR3 DNA is TGTGCCAGCAGTGCAAGGACCAGGGGGTATCACTATGGCTACACCTTC. Protein product: CASSARTRGYHYGYTF.

The chain is built from TRBV25-1 and TRBJ2-2; D is possibly TRBD1 or TRBD2 (5 bases each). The V gene lost 2 bases and the J gene lost 4 bases, with 11 bases spanning the gap. This CDR3 is 15 amino acids long. Germline V gene lookup returns CDR1 MGHDK and CDR2 SYGVNS. DNA for the CDR3: TGTGCCAGCAGTGAAGTTAGAGGGGCCACCGGGGAGCTGTTTTTT. As protein: CASSEVRGATGELFF.

The sample holds a few counts of this clonotype. The chain recombines TRBV5-4 with TRBJ2-3; TRBD1 is a possible D gene (7 bases). The V gene lost 4 bases and the J gene lost 3 bases, with 18 bases spanning the gap. Per germline, CDR1 SGHNT and CDR2 YYREEE (reference sequence). This CDR3 is 16 amino acids long. The CDR3 DNA reads TGTGCCAGCAGCGGGGGCCCCAGGGGGAGGACAGATACGCAGTATTTT. Amino acid sequence: CASSGGPRGRTDTQYF.

The chain carries TRBV7-2 and TRBJ2-1; the D gene is possibly TRBD2 (5 bases). The CDR3 totals 13 residues. Trimming cost V 3 bases and J 4 bases, with 7 bases left between them. Germline V lookup: CDR1 SGHTA, CDR2 FQGNSA. The CDR3 loop is CASSLSGYNEQFF. In DNA, the CDR3 is TGTGCCAGCAGCTTGTCGGGATACAATGAGCAGTTCTTC.

The V call is TRBV30, the J call TRBJ1-1; D ambiguous. V was pared by 5 bases and J by 5 bases, with 12 bases between. CDR3 length: 12 amino acids. Germline loops: CDR1 GTSNPN, CDR2 SVGIG (reference sequence). The CDR3: CAWGEEGTEAFF. CDR3 bases: TGTGCCTGGGGTGAAGAAGGAACTGAAGCTTTCTTT.

CDR3 residues: CASSLADTSETQYF. DNA for the CDR3: TGCGCCAGCAGCTTGGCGGACACTTCCGAGACCCAGTACTTC. The chain joins TRBV5-1 to TRBJ2-5; D is possibly TRBD1 (5 bases). The germline V and J ends were trimmed by 0 bases and 5 bases, with 11 bases remaining between them. Germline CDR1 and CDR2: SGHRS and YFSETQ. CDR3 length: 14 residues.

The chain employs TRBV5-1 and TRBJ1-3; D gene ambiguous. The CDR3 extends over 16 amino acids. CDR1 is SGHRS, CDR2 YFSETQ, per germline. Trimming took off 1 base at V and 0 bases at J, with 11 bases between the two ends. CDR3 nucleotides: TGCGCCAGCAGCTTGAATGGAGCTAACTCTGGAAACACCATATATTTT. Translation gives CASSLNGANSGNTIYF.

The chain employs TRBV5-1 and TRBJ2-3, with 13 bases matching TRBD2. Germline assignment: CDR1 SGHRS and CDR2 YFSETQ. This CDR3 has 15 amino acids. Losses at the gene ends were 4 bases for V and 6 bases for J; bases not matched to a gene: 5. The CDR3 reads CASSELAGGQDTQYF. CDR3 coding DNA: TGCGCCAGCAGCGAACTAGCGGGGGGGCAGGATACGCAGTATTTT.

This clonotype was found once. The chain is built from TRBV20-1 and TRBJ2-7, with D possibly being TRBD2 (5 bases). CDR3 length equals 14 residues. The V gene's germline CDR1 is DFQATT and CDR2 SNEGSKA (reference sequence). V gave up 6 bases and J gave up 1 base, with 16 bases separating them. The CDR3 sequence is CSASYGLSSYEQYF. For the CDR3, the DNA is TGCAGTGCCAGCTACGGACTGTCATCCTACGAGCAGTACTTC.

The CDR3 DNA is TGTGCCAGCAGCTTAGAGGGGAGTTTCATTGGCTACACCTTC. It encodes CASSLEGSFIGYTF. The chain carries TRBV7-9 and TRBJ1-2; perhaps TRBD1 as D (5 bases). There are 14 residues in the CDR3. Germline loops: CDR1 SEHNR, CDR2 FQNEAQ (reference sequence). V dropped 1 base and J dropped 7 bases, with 13 bases sitting between them.

The J gene is TRBJ1-3, the V gene TRBV7-8; D gene ambiguous. Germline CDR1 reads SGHVS; CDR2 reads FQNEAQ. This CDR3 region has 15 residues. Trimming pared 5 bases from V and 2 bases from J, leaving 13 bases between. The CDR3: CASSVSVRTGNTIYF. In DNA form, the CDR3 reads TGTGCCAGCAGCGTTTCGGTACGGACTGGAAACACCATATATTTT.